These 21 T cell receptor beta chains came from one sample sequenced in a study of T cells in Graves' hyperthyroidism and ophthalmopathy. It was RNA transcripts that yielded the amplified TCR beta CDR3 regions. An initial round of RT-PCR targeting the TCR CDR3 relied on the HTBI primer set. TCRdb recomputed calls from the multiplex PCR reads with MiXCR, one row per CDR3 protein. The sample lists hundreds of thousands of distinct CDR3 sequences, 15% to 20% occurring once. Sequenced input: blood. All receptors come from a woman aged 50 to 60 with Graves' hyperthyroidism that later progressed to Graves' ophthalmopathy.

This chain connects TRBV29-1 to TRBJ1-2; D uncertain. Germline-derived CDR1 and CDR2 are SQVTM and ANQGSEA. This CDR3 comprises 14 residues. V was trimmed by 1 base and J by 0 bases, leaving 9 bases between them. For the CDR3, the DNA is TGCAGCGTTGAAGCCCAGGAAGCTAACTATGGCTACACCTTC. Protein sequence: CSVEAQEANYGYTF.

This clonotype was seen at least ten times. The chain recombines TRBV6-1 with TRBJ1-1, with a tentative D call TRBD1 (6 bases). The CDR3 is 13 residues long. Germline CDR1 reads MNHNS; CDR2 reads SASEGT. The germline V and J ends were trimmed by 4 bases and 3 bases, with 9 bases remaining between them. CDR3 amino acids: CASSAGGYTEAFF. The CDR3 coding sequence is TGTGCCAGCAGTGCGGGGGGCTACACTGAAGCTTTCTTT.

This clonotype occurred many times. The chain uses TRBV7-9 and TRBJ2-3; possible D gene TRBD2, 5 bases. Trimming shortened V by 5 bases and J by 4 bases, and 19 bases separated the two germline ends. The CDR3 contains 16 residues. CDR1 SEHNR and CDR2 FQNEAQ come from the germline V gene (reference sequence). As DNA, the CDR3 is TGTGCCAGCAGCCCCAACCGTCGAGGGTTCGCAGATACGCAGTATTTT. Protein sequence: CASSPNRRGFADTQYF. Filled out from reference TRBV7-9 and TRBJ2-3, the complete variable domain reads DTGVSQNPRHKITKRGQNVTFRCDPISEHNRLYWYRQTLGQGPEFLTYFQNEAQLEKSRLLSDRFSAERPKGSFSTLEIQRTEQGDSAMYLCASSPNRRGFADTQYFGPGTRLTVL.

This clonotype was seen many times. V and J are TRBV20-1 and TRBJ2-5; D possibly matches TRBD1 or TRBD2 (5 bases each). CDR1 and CDR2 from the germline V gene are DFQATT and SNEGSKA (reference sequence). The CDR3 covers 14 residues. V was clipped by 5 bases and J by 5 bases, with 18 bases between them. The CDR3 is CSAGRRDGGETQYF. The DNA of the CDR3 is TGCAGTGCTGGACGCCGGGACGGTGGGGAGACCCAGTACTTC.

This clonotype was observed a handful of times. The rearrangement uses TRBV7-9 and TRBJ1-5; no definite D call. Trimming pared 2 bases from V and 7 bases from J, leaving 12 bases between. The CDR3 has 14 amino acids. CDR1 SEHNR and CDR2 FQNEAQ come from the germline V gene (reference sequence). Written as DNA, the CDR3 is TGTGCCAGCAGCTTACCAGTGGTCCCACAGCCCCAGCATTTT. It specifies CASSLPVVPQPQHF.

This clonotype was observed a handful of times. The junction shows a germline mismatch at one end, possibly a read error. This rearrangement joins TRBV30 to TRBJ2-5; D is possibly TRBD1 (8 bases). CDR3 length: 16 residues. Germline CDR1 GTSNPN, CDR2 SVGIG (reference sequence). The CDR3 nucleotides read TGTGCCTGGGGTGTACCGACAGGGGAGGGGTGGGAGACCCAGTACTTC. Its translation is CAWGVPTGEGWETQYF.

This clonotype was counted ten times or more. The V and J genes are TRBV12-3 or TRBV12-4 and TRBJ1-6; 8 bases agree with TRBD1. J was trimmed by 4 bases and V by 4 bases; bases with no gene match: 3. The CDR3 is 15 amino acids. The CDR3, as DNA: TGTGCCAGCAGTTCCGGGACAGGATATAATTCACCCCTCCACTTT. Translating it yields CASSSGTGYNSPLHF.

This clonotype was picked up a small number of times. This chain uses TRBV7-6 with TRBJ1-1; unclear D gene. CDR3 length equals 16 residues. In germline, CDR1 is SGHVS, CDR2 FNYEAQ. With 2 bases removed from V and 1 base from J, the gap between germline ends came to 14 bases. The CDR3 region has the DNA TGTGCCAGCAGCTTACCAGCAAGGTGGCGGAACACTGAAGCTTTCTTT. Its translation: CASSLPARWRNTEAFF.

The V and J genes are TRBV12-3 or TRBV12-4 and TRBJ1-6; a weak D match, TRBD1 (5 bases). The CDR3 is made up of 18 amino acids. Trimming stripped 0 bases from V and 2 bases from J, with 14 bases between. This CDR3 is CASSLAPGRGTYNSPLHF. Here the CDR3 DNA reads TGTGCCAGCAGTTTAGCCCCTGGCCGGGGGACCTATAATTCACCCCTCCACTTT.

This clonotype has at least ten counts. CDR3 protein: CASSLGHGSSYEQYF. The CDR3 DNA sequence: TGCGCCAGCAGCTTAGGTCATGGCAGTTCTTACGAGCAGTACTTC. The chain is built from TRBV5-1 and TRBJ2-7, with D unclear. V was clipped by 2 bases and J by 4 bases, with 16 bases between them. CDR1 SGHRS and CDR2 YFSETQ come from the germline V gene. The CDR3 contains 15 residues.

This clonotype was picked up many times. The chain couples TRBV5-1 to TRBJ2-3, with no clear D. The germline CDR1 and CDR2 sequences are SGHRS and YFSETQ. CDR3 size: 11 residues. Trimming stripped 6 bases from V and 5 bases from J, with 7 bases between. The CDR3 sequence: CASNALDTQYF. The CDR3 DNA is TGCGCCAGCAACGCTTTAGATACGCAGTATTTT. The variable domain in full, completed from reference TRBV5-1 and TRBJ2-3, reads KAGVTQTPRYLIKTRGQQVTLSCSPISGHRSVSWYQQTPGQGLQFLFEYFSETQRNKGNFPGRFSGRQFSNSRSEMNVSTLELGDSALYLCASNALDTQYFGPGTRLTVL.

This clonotype has ten or more counts. J is TRBJ1-4 and V is TRBV5-1, with D perhaps matching TRBD1 (6 bases). The CDR3 spans 13 residues. CDR1 and CDR2 from the germline V gene are SGHRS and YFSETQ. The ends were cut back, 4 bases at V and 7 bases at J, with 11 bases in the middle. This chain's CDR3 is CASSIGQSEKLFF. The CDR3 DNA reads TGCGCCAGCAGCATCGGACAGTCTGAAAAACTGTTTTTT.

This clonotype appeared many times. The genes are TRBV30 and TRBJ2-2, with D possibly being TRBD1 (5 bases). The CDR3 extends over 13 amino acids. The ends were cut back, 6 bases at V and 1 base at J, with 9 bases in the middle. Per germline, CDR1 GTSNPN and CDR2 SVGIG (reference sequence). This CDR3 reads CACQGENTGELFF. In nucleotides, the CDR3 is TGTGCCTGCCAAGGGGAGAACACCGGGGAGCTGTTTTTT. Variable domain in full (rest from reference TRBV30 and TRBJ2-2): SQTIHQWPATLVQPVGSPLSLECTVEGTSNPNLYWYRQAAGRGLQLLFYSVGIGQISSEVPQNLSASRPQDRQFILSSKKLLLSDSGFYLCACQGENTGELFFGEGSRLTVL.

This clonotype was counted only a few times. CDR3: CASRWGYGYTF. The CDR3 DNA is TGTGCCAGCAGGTGGGGCTATGGCTACACCTTC. The chain recombines TRBV2 with TRBJ1-2, with D uncertain. V shed 6 bases and J shed 4 bases, with 6 bases lying between them. Germline assignment: CDR1 SNHLY and CDR2 FYNNEI. This CDR3 is 11 amino acids long.

This clonotype occurred many times. The CDR3 here is CASSFRDADNYEQYF. The CDR3 DNA reads TGTGCCAGCAGTTTTCGGGACGCGGACAACTACGAGCAGTACTTC. The chain employs TRBV27 and TRBJ2-7; either TRBD1 or TRBD2 may fit D (5 bases each). This CDR3 spans 15 amino acids. V dropped 3 bases and J dropped 3 bases, with 15 bases sitting between them. Germline CDR1 reads MNHEY; CDR2 reads SMNVEV (reference sequence).

This clonotype was detected ten times or more. V gene TRBV18 combines with J gene TRBJ1-5; no firm D call. CDR1 is KGHSH and CDR2 is LQKENI in the germline V gene. This CDR3 has 15 amino acids. The ends were cut back, 5 bases at V and 1 base at J, with 12 bases in the middle. The CDR3, as DNA: TGTGCCAGCTCATCTATTGGGGTGAGCAATCAGCCCCAGCATTTT. Its protein product is CASSSIGVSNQPQHF.

This sequence joins TRBV4-1 and TRBJ1-2, with D perhaps TRBD1 (6 bases). Germline CDR1 is MGHRA and CDR2 is YSYEKL. This CDR3 is 15 amino acids long. V was cut by 4 bases and J by 3 bases, with 15 bases left in between. CDR3 loop: CASSRTTGLDYGYTF. CDR3 coding DNA: TGCGCCAGCAGCCGTACGACAGGCCTGGACTATGGCTACACCTTC.

This clonotype was recorded at least ten times. The genes are TRBV5-4 and TRBJ2-5; the match to TRBD2 covers 9 bases. From germline, CDR1 is SGHNT and CDR2 YYREEE (reference sequence). V lost 4 bases, J lost 3 bases, and 4 bases stayed unmatched. The CDR3 extends over 14 amino acids. Written as DNA, the CDR3 is TGTGCCAGCAGCCAAGTAGCGGGGGAAGAGACCCAGTACTTC. Translated, it gives CASSQVAGEETQYF.

This clonotype showed up just a few times. The J gene is TRBJ1-2, the V gene TRBV6-1; 7 nucleotides match TRBD1. CDR1 and CDR2 (germline): MNHNS, SASEGT. This CDR3 is built from 13 residues. The J segment lost 7 bases and the V segment lost 6 bases, leaving 8 bases of the junction unmatched. This CDR3 reads CASSSDRVGGYTF. The CDR3 DNA sequence: TGTGCCAGCAGCTCCGACAGGGTTGGTGGCTACACCTTC.

This clonotype was detected ten times or more. The J gene is TRBJ2-7, the V gene TRBV7-9, with a weak D call TRBD1 (6 bases). The germline V and J ends were trimmed by 7 bases and 5 bases, with 15 bases remaining between them. The CDR3 is 13 amino acids. CDR1 and CDR2 from the germline V gene are SEHNR and FQNEAQ (reference sequence). This chain's CDR3 is CASISQGQDEQYF. Here the CDR3 DNA reads TGTGCCAGCATATCACAGGGACAAGACGAGCAGTACTTC.

This clonotype was seen a handful of times. The junction and the germline gene differ at one end; a read error may be behind it. The J gene is TRBJ2-5, the V gene TRBV7-2; the D gene is possibly TRBD2 (7 bases). The germline CDR1 and CDR2 sequences are SGHTA and FQGNSA. The CDR3 is made up of 16 amino acids. The CDR3 DNA sequence: TGTGCCAGCAGCAAGAGGACGGCGGGGGCACGGGAGACCCAGTGCTTC. Amino acid sequence: CASSKRTAGARETQCF.